These 12 T cell receptor beta chains share one sample of origin, sequenced in a study of blood T cell repertoires in COVID-19. Produced via immunoSEQ multiplex PCR; TCRdb's table is partial and in-frame only. The table lists around 110,000 clones, just over 90% of them singletons. The sequenced sample consisted of peripheral blood. Source of these receptors: a human donor with active COVID-19. The donor label of this sample is uncertain.

This chain links TRBV2 with TRBJ2-3, with a possible D match to TRBD1 (6 bases). CDR1 is SNHLY, CDR2 FYNNEI, per germline. The ends were cut back, 6 bases at V and 4 bases at J, with 11 bases in the middle. This CDR3 is 13 amino acids long. CDR3 DNA sequence: TGTGCCAGCAGCAACAGGGTTGCAGATACGCAGTATTTT. Translated, it gives CASSNRVADTQYF.

The genes are TRBV6-1 and TRBJ2-5; 11 bases agree with TRBD2. CDR1 is MNHNS and CDR2 is SASEGT in the germline V gene. The CDR3 has 16 residues. V shed 4 bases, J shed 0 bases, and the junction held 4 bases outside the gene matches. The DNA for the CDR3 is TGTGCCAGCAGTGTTTTAGCGGGGGGGTACCAAGAGACCCAGTACTTC. It translates to CASSVLAGGYQETQYF.

The chain uses TRBV5-1 and TRBJ1-3; TRBD1 is a possible D gene (5 bases). CDR1 is SGHRS and CDR2 is YFSETQ in the germline V gene. Trimming removed 4 bases from V and 0 bases from J, with 11 bases in between. There are 15 residues in the CDR3. This CDR3 reads CASSRDWDSGNTIYF. The CDR3 DNA reads TGCGCCAGCAGCCGGGACTGGGACTCTGGAAACACCATATATTTT.

The chain is built from TRBV7-9 and TRBJ2-3; perhaps TRBD1 as D (6 bases). The CDR3 spans 16 residues. V lost 1 base to trimming and J lost 1 base, with 12 bases between them. CDR1 and CDR2 (germline): SEHNR, FQNEAQ (reference sequence). CDR3 nucleotides: TGTGCCAGCAGCTTAGGAGTTCCAGGGGGCACAGATACGCAGTATTTT. Translated, it gives CASSLGVPGGTDTQYF.

The CDR3 coding sequence is TGTGCCAGCAGTTCCTCGGACAGGGATTTCTGGGAGCAGTACTTC. Its protein product is CASSSSDRDFWEQYF. This rearrangement joins TRBV6-5 to TRBJ2-7; the match to TRBD1 covers 8 bases. CDR3 length: 15 amino acids. Looked up from germline, CDR1 is MNHEY and CDR2 is SVGAGI. V gave up 4 bases and J gave up 7 bases; unmatched junction bases: 12.

This clone was detected only once. The J gene is TRBJ1-1, the V gene TRBV7-3; weak D call: TRBD1 (5 bases). Trimming removed 5 bases at V and 5 bases at J, with 18 bases between. Germline V gives CDR1 SGHTA, CDR2 FQGTGA. The CDR3 is 15 amino acids. CDR3: CASSPMGGTRTEAFF. The CDR3 coding sequence is TGTGCCAGCAGCCCAATGGGGGGTACGAGAACTGAAGCTTTCTTT.

The sample holds one count of this clone. This chain joins TRBV19 and TRBJ2-7; 9 positions agree with TRBD1. V was pared by 6 bases and J by 6 bases, with 12 bases of the junction left unmatched. This CDR3 comprises 15 residues. The germline V gene has CDR1 LNHDA and CDR2 SQIVND (reference sequence). CDR3 nucleotides: TGTGCCAGTAGCATGTCCGGGACAGGGCTATCCGAGCAGTACTTC. Its protein product is CASSMSGTGLSEQYF.

This chain joins TRBV24-1 and TRBJ2-7, with 8 bases identical to TRBD2. After removal of 10 bases from V and 3 bases from J, the junction contained 19 bases not matched to a gene. The CDR3 spans 17 residues. Germline values: CDR1 KGHDR, CDR2 SFDVKD. The CDR3 loop is CATQDRRPGGAHYEQYF. DNA for the CDR3: TGTGCCACTCAGGACCGACGGCCCGGGGGGGCCCACTACGAGCAGTACTTC.

The chain has TRBV19 and TRBJ1-4; possible D gene TRBD1, 6 bases. This CDR3 is 14 amino acids long. Deletions cut 8 bases from V and 1 base from J, with 11 bases between. Germline V CDR1 and CDR2: LNHDA, SQIVND (reference sequence). The CDR3: CASQPTGTNEKLFF. The CDR3 bases are TGTGCCAGTCAGCCGACAGGAACTAATGAAAAACTGTTTTTT.

The rearrangement links TRBV5-8 to TRBJ2-5, with 9 bases that match TRBD1. Per germline, CDR1 SGHTS and CDR2 YDEGEE. The junction had 6 bases not matched to a gene; V was cut back by 2 bases and J by 4 bases. This CDR3 contains 15 residues. The CDR3 sequence is CASSLRTGAGETQYF. CDR3 sequence (DNA): TGTGCCAGCAGCTTAAGGACAGGGGCTGGAGAGACCCAGTACTTC.

CDR3 in amino acids: CASSAAILVAEQFF. In nucleotides, the CDR3 is TGTGCCAGTAGCGCCGCTATTCTAGTGGCTGAGCAGTTCTTC. This chain uses TRBV19 with TRBJ2-1, with D hard to call. Trimming removed 6 bases at V and 9 bases at J, with 18 bases between. CDR3 length: 14 residues. Germline-derived CDR1 and CDR2 are LNHDA and SQIVND (reference sequence).

The chain is built from TRBV25-1 and TRBJ1-6; TRBD1 is a possible D gene (6 bases). Germline V gives CDR1 MGHDK, CDR2 SYGVNS. Trimming removed 4 bases at V and 0 bases at J, with 10 bases between. This CDR3 contains 16 residues. The CDR3 reads CASSGDTSSYNSPLHF. The CDR3 DNA sequence: TGTGCCAGCAGTGGGGACACGAGCTCCTATAATTCACCCCTCCACTTT. The full variable domain, rest sourced from reference TRBV25-1 and TRBJ1-6, is EADIYQTPRYLVIGTGKKITLECSQTMGHDKMYWYQQDPGMELHLIHYSYGVNSTEKGDLSSESTVSRIRTEHFPLTLESARPSHTSQYLCASSGDTSSYNSPLHFGNGTRLTVT.